These T cell receptor beta chains were read from a single sample in a study of cytomegalovirus exposure and HLA in healthy donors. Sequencing used immunoSEQ multiplex PCR; TCRdb keeps in-frame clones, though not all of them. The table lists over 150,000 clones, approximately 80% of them singletons. Sequenced material: PBMCs. The receptors derive from a man between 18 and 35 years old in good health and CMV-seropositive. CDR3s include the opening cysteine and the closing phenylalanine or tryptophan. The D gene is left open where the match is weak. Not every row has a clone size; where given, it reads once, few, many or a size class.

TRBV6-5	NA	TRBD2	TRBJ2-1	TGTGCCAGCAGTTACGACCTAGCGGGAGGCAATGAGCAGTTCTTC	CASSYDLAGGNEQFF
TRBV11-2	once	TRBD2	TRBJ2-6	TGTGCCAGCAGCCCCCGGAGGCGGGAGATCGGGGCCAACGTCCTGACTTTC	CASSPRRREIGANVLTF
TRBV9	NA	TRBD1	TRBJ2-3	TGTGCCAGCAGCAATGGAGGGGCAGGGGGCATCGCAGATACGCAGTATTTT	CASSNGGAGGIADTQYF
TRBV25-1	NA	NA	TRBJ1-1	TGTGCCAGCCAAAGAGTTGAGAACACTGAAGCTTTCTTT	CASQRVENTEAFF
TRBV4-3	NA	TRBD1	TRBJ1-1	TGCGCCAGCAGCTTAAGGGACAGGGGAAACACTGAAGCTTTCTTT	CASSLRDRGNTEAFF
TRBV4-2	NA	NA	TRBJ2-7	TGTGCCAGCAGCCAAGATGCCGGACTACTCATACGAGGGCAGTACTTC	CASSQDAGLLIRGQYF
TRBV5-1	NA	NA	TRBJ2-3	TGCGCCAGCAGCCGTAGCGGTACTAGCACAGATACGCAGTATTTT	CASSRSGTSTDTQYF
TRBV6-1	NA	NA	TRBJ2-7	TGTGCCAGCTCTGAGGTAATTCGCGGCGAGCAGTACTTC	CASSEVIRGEQYF
TRBV30	NA	NA	TRBJ1-5	TGTGCCTGTACCGGACAGCCGAATCAGCCCCAGCATTTT	CACTGQPNQPQHF
TRBV10-3	NA	TRBD1	TRBJ1-2	TGTGCCATCAGCTTAGGACAGGGAGGAAACTATGGCTACACCTTC	CAISLGQGGNYGYTF
TRBV7-9	NA	NA	TRBJ1-1	TGTGCCAGTGGGGGCCTTCTTCTCACTGAAGCTTTCTTT	CASGGLLLTEAFF
TRBV15	once	NA	TRBJ1-5	TGTGCCACCAGCAGAGATGGGGAGACCCAGCATTTT	CATSRDGETQHF
TRBV23-1	NA	TRBD1	TRBJ1-6	TGCGCCACAGCCTTACGGACAGGGGATTCACCCCTCCACTTT	CATALRTGDSPLHF
TRBV4-3	NA	NA	TRBJ2-7	TGCGCCAGCAGCCAAGGACTAGTCGGCGAGCAGTACTTC	CASSQGLVGEQYF
TRBV19	NA	NA	TRBJ1-1	TGTGCCAGTAGTATAGAGAGACAGAACACTGAAGCTTTCTTT	CASSIERQNTEAFF
TRBV7-8	NA	NA	TRBJ2-2	TGTGCCAGCAGCTCTCCTCCCGGGGAGCTGTTTTTT	CASSSPPGELFF
TRBV7-2	NA	NA	TRBJ2-5	TGTGCCAGCAGCTTAGGGCTAGTCCAAGAGACCCAGTACTTC	CASSLGLVQETQYF
TRBV5-1	few	TRBD2	TRBJ2-1	TGCGCCAGCAGCTTAACAGGGACTAGCGGGAATGAGCAGTTCTTC	CASSLTGTSGNEQFF
TRBV10-3	few	TRBD1	TRBJ1-5	TGTGCCATCAGTGAGTCGGGGGACAGGGACCAGCCCCAGCATTTT	CAISESGDRDQPQHF
TRBV19	NA	TRBD2	TRBJ2-2	TGTGCCAGTAGTCCTAGCGGGAGGACCGGGGAGCTGTTTTTT	CASSPSGRTGELFF
TRBV7-9	NA	NA	TRBJ1-2	TGTGCCAGCAGCGTATTCCGGGACACCTATGGCTACACCTTC	CASSVFRDTYGYTF
TRBV11-2	NA	TRBD1	TRBJ1-5	TGTGCCAGCAGCCCGATGCCCGGGACAGGGAACAATCAGCCCCAGCATTTT	CASSPMPGTGNNQPQHF
TRBV5-6	NA	NA	TRBJ2-1	TGTGCCAGCAGCCCGGTCGGGATCTCCTACAATGAGCAGTTCTTC	CASSPVGISYNEQFF
TRBV4-2	NA	TRBD2	TRBJ2-2	TGTGCCAGCAGCCATGAGCGGGGGGGCCTCAACACCGGGGAGCTGTTTTTT	CASSHERGGLNTGELFF
TRBV6-5	once	TRBD1	TRBJ1-2	TGTGCCAGCAGAGGGACAGCGCCTAACTATGGCTACACCTTC	CASRGTAPNYGYTF
TRBV19	NA	TRBD1	TRBJ1-2	TGTGCCAGTAGTGTTATACAGGGGGCACTCAATGGCTACACCTTC	CASSVIQGALNGYTF
TRBV19	NA	NA	TRBJ1-6	TGTGCCAGTAGTATCGCCGGACACTCCTATAATTCACCCCTCCACTTT	CASSIAGHSYNSPLHF
TRBV2	NA	NA	TRBJ1-5	TGTGCCAGCAGTATATCCGGGACATCTTATCAGCCCCAGCATTTT	CASSISGTSYQPQHF
TRBV7-9	once	TRBD1	TRBJ1-1	TGTGCCAGCAGCGTGACAGGGGGCACTGAAGCTTTCTTT	CASSVTGGTEAFF
TRBV29-1	once	NA	TRBJ1-2	TGCAGCGTTGGGGACAATCATAATGGCTACACCTTC	CSVGDNHNGYTF
TRBV19	NA	NA	TRBJ1-1	TGTGCCAGTAGTATAGGAGGGCGCGGGCAGATGAACACTGAAGCTTTCTTT	CASSIGGRGQMNTEAFF
TRBV6-1	NA	NA	TRBJ2-7	TGTGCCAGCAGTGAAGGCGGGTATGGCGAGCAGTACTTC	CASSEGGYGEQYF
TRBV30	NA	TRBD1	TRBJ2-1	TGTGCCTGGAGTGTACAGGGGAAACGGTACAATGAGCAGTTCTTC	CAWSVQGKRYNEQFF
TRBV9	few	NA	TRBJ2-2	TGTGCCAGCAGCGTAGGTAGGACAAACACCGGGGAGCTGTTTTTT	CASSVGRTNTGELFF
TRBV5-4	NA	NA	TRBJ1-3	TGTGCCAGCAGCTTCGGGGTTGGAAACACCATATATTTT	CASSFGVGNTIYF